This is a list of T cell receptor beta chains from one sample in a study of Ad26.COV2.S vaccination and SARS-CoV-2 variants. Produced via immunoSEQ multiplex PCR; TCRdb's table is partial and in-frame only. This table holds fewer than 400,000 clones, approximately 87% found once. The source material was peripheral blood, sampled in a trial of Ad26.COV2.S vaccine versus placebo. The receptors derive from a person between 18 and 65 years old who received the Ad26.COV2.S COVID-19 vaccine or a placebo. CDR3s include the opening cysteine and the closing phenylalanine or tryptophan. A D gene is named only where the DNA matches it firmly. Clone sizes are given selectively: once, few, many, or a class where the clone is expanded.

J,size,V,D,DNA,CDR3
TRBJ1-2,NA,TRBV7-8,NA,TGTGCCAGCAGCCTAACAGACTATGGCTACACCTTC,CASSLTDYGYTF
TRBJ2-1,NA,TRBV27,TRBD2,TGTGCCAGCAGCCGTCTAGCGGGGGGGAGCAATGAGCAGTTCTTC,CASSRLAGGSNEQFF
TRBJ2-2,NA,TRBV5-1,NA,TGCGCCAGCAGCTTAGAAGGGACCAACACCGGGGAGCTGTTTTTT,CASSLEGTNTGELFF
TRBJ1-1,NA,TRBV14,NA,TGTGCCAGCAGCCATATTGGGTCCTCGAACACTGAAGCTTTCTTT,CASSHIGSSNTEAFF
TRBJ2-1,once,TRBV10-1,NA,TGCGCCAGCAGTGACACCTCAGTAGGGGATGGTGAGCAGTTCTTC,CASSDTSVGDGEQFF
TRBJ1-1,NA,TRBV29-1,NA,TGCAGCGTGCAGACCGCCTCGGACACTGAAGCTTTCTTT,CSVQTASDTEAFF
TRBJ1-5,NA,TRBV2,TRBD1,TGTGCCAGCAGATGGACAGGGGGTGAGCCCCAGCATTTT,CASRWTGGEPQHF
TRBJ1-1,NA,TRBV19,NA,TGTGCCAGTCAGCCCAGGGGCGCAAGGAACACTGAAGCTTTCTTT,CASQPRGARNTEAFF
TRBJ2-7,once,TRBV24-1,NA,TGTGCCACCAGTGATTTCCGTGGGGCTTCCTACGAGCAGTACTTC,CATSDFRGASYEQYF
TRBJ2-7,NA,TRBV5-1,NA,TGCGCCAGCAGCTTGGCCTCGGGCGAGCAGTACTTC,CASSLASGEQYF
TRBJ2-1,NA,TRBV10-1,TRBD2,TGCGCCAGCAGTGACGGGACTAGCCAGACCAATGAGCAGTTCTTC,CASSDGTSQTNEQFF
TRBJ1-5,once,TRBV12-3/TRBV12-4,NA,TGTGCCAGCAGTCAGGATCAGCCCCAGCATTTT,CASSQDQPQHF
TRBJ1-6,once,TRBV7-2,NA,TGTGCCAGCATGAGTGGCGATATCGGTTCACCCCTCCACTTT,CASMSGDIGSPLHF
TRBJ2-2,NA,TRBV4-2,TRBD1,TGTGCCAGCAGCCAGCCCCAGGGGGAGCCTACCGGGGAGCTGTTTTTT,CASSQPQGEPTGELFF
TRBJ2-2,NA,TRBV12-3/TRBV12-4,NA,TGTGCCAGCAGTGCTCCTAACACCGGGGAGCTGTTTTTT,CASSAPNTGELFF
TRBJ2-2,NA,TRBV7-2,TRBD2,TGTGCCAGCAGCTTAGAGCCAGCGGGGGGGCTGGGTTACACCGGGGAGCTGTTTTTT,CASSLEPAGGLGYTGELFF
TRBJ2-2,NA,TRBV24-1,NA,TGTGCCACCAGTGATTTCGCAGGGAGTCGGTTTTTT,CATSDFAGSRFF
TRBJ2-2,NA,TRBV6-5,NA,TGTGCCAGCAGTTACGAGGGGGGGGCGAACACCGGGGAGCTGTTTTTT,CASSYEGGANTGELFF
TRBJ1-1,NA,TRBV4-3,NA,TGCGCCAGCAGCCATTTTTCATTAAACACTGAAGCTTTCTTT,CASSHFSLNTEAFF
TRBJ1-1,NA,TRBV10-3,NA,TGTGCCATCAGACCCAGGGATCAGAACACTGAAGCTTTCTTT,CAIRPRDQNTEAFF
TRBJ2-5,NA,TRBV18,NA,TGTGCCAGCTCACTCCGACAATCCCAAGAGACCCAGTACTTC,CASSLRQSQETQYF
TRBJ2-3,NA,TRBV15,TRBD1,TGTGCCACCAGCAGAGATGGGCTACAGGGGACAGATACGCAGTATTTT,CATSRDGLQGTDTQYF
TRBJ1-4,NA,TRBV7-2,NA,TGTGCCAGCAGCTTAGACTCGGGGTTGTTGGATGAAAAACTGTTTTTT,CASSLDSGLLDEKLFF
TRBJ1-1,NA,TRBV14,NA,TGTGCCAGCAGCCACAAAGGCGACGGACTCTTTACTGAAGCTTTCTTT,CASSHKGDGLFTEAFF
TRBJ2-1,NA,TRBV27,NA,TGTGCCAGCAGTTATCGGGACAATCAGGCCAATGAGCAGTTCTTC,CASSYRDNQANEQFF
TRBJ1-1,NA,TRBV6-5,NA,TGTGCCAGCGCCTATAGCATGGGTGAAGCTTTCTTT,CASAYSMGEAFF
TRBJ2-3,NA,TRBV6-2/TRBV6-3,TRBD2,TGTGCCAGCAGCTCCGGGACTAGCGTAAGACCCACAGATACGCAGTATTTT,CASSSGTSVRPTDTQYF
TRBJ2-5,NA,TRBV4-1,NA,TGCGCCAGCAGCCGACAGTCAGAGACCCAGTACTTC,CASSRQSETQYF
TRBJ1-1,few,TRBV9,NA,TGTGCCAGCAGCCCAGCAGGAGGTAGCACTGAAGCTTTCTTT,CASSPAGGSTEAFF
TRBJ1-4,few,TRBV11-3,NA,TGTGCCAGCAGCTTAGCCTTTGGGAAGGGGAAAATCGACGAAAAACTGTTTTTT,CASSLAFGKGKIDEKLFF
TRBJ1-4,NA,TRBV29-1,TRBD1,TGCAGCGTTGATACAGGGGGTACTGAAAAACTGTTTTTT,CSVDTGGTEKLFF
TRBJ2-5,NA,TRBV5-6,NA,TGTGCCAGCAGCTTGCTGGAGACCCAGTACTTC,CASSLLETQYF
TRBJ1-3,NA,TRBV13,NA,TGTGCCAGCAGCTCAGCACTCTCTGGAAACACCATATATTTT,CASSSALSGNTIYF
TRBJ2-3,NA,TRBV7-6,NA,TGTGCCAGCAGCTGGCGTAAGACCACAGATACGCAGTATTTT,CASSWRKTTDTQYF
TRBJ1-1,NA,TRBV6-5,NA,TGTGCCAGCACCAACTTAGGTGGCGGGACCACTGAAGCTTTCTTT,CASTNLGGGTTEAFF
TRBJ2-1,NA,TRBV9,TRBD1,TGTGCCAGCAGAGCCGGGACAGGGGCTCACAATGAGCAGTTCTTC,CASRAGTGAHNEQFF
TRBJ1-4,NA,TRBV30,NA,TGTGCCTGGAGTGGTGGGGGAGGGGGATCCGAAAAACTGTTTTTT,CAWSGGGGGSEKLFF
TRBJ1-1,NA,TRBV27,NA,TGTGCCAGCAGTCCTAACCGGGGCACCGTGAACACTGAAGCTTTCTTT,CASSPNRGTVNTEAFF
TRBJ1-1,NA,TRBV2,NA,TGTGCCGGAGGAAGTGAGACAGTTCGGAACACTGAAGCTTTCTTT,CAGGSETVRNTEAFF
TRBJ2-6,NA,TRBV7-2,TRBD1,TGTGCCAGCAGCACCCCGGGACAGGGCTCAATCGGGGCCAACGTCCTGACTTTC,CASSTPGQGSIGANVLTF
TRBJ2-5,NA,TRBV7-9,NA,TGTGCCAGCAGCTTAGTGACTTATCCGGAGACCCAGTACTTC,CASSLVTYPETQYF
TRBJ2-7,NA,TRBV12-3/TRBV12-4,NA,TGTGCCAGCAGTTACTTTCAAAACGAGCAGTACTTC,CASSYFQNEQYF
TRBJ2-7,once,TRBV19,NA,TGTGCCAGTAGTATTAGGAACACCATCCATCTTGAGCAGTACTTC,CASSIRNTIHLEQYF
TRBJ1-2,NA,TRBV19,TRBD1,TGTGCCAGTAGTAGACAGGGCAGCAGATACGCTAACTATGGCTACACCTTC,CASSRQGSRYANYGYTF
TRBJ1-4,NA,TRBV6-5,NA,TGTGCCAGCAGTTACGGGGGGCTGGGAGAAAAACTGTTTTTT,CASSYGGLGEKLFF
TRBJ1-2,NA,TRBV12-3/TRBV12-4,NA,TGTGCCAGCAGCCTAGACACCCTCTATGGCTACACCTTC,CASSLDTLYGYTF
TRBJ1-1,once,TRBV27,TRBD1,TGTGCCAGCAGTTCCCACGCCGGGACAGGGAGGGACGCTTTCTTT,CASSSHAGTGRDAFF